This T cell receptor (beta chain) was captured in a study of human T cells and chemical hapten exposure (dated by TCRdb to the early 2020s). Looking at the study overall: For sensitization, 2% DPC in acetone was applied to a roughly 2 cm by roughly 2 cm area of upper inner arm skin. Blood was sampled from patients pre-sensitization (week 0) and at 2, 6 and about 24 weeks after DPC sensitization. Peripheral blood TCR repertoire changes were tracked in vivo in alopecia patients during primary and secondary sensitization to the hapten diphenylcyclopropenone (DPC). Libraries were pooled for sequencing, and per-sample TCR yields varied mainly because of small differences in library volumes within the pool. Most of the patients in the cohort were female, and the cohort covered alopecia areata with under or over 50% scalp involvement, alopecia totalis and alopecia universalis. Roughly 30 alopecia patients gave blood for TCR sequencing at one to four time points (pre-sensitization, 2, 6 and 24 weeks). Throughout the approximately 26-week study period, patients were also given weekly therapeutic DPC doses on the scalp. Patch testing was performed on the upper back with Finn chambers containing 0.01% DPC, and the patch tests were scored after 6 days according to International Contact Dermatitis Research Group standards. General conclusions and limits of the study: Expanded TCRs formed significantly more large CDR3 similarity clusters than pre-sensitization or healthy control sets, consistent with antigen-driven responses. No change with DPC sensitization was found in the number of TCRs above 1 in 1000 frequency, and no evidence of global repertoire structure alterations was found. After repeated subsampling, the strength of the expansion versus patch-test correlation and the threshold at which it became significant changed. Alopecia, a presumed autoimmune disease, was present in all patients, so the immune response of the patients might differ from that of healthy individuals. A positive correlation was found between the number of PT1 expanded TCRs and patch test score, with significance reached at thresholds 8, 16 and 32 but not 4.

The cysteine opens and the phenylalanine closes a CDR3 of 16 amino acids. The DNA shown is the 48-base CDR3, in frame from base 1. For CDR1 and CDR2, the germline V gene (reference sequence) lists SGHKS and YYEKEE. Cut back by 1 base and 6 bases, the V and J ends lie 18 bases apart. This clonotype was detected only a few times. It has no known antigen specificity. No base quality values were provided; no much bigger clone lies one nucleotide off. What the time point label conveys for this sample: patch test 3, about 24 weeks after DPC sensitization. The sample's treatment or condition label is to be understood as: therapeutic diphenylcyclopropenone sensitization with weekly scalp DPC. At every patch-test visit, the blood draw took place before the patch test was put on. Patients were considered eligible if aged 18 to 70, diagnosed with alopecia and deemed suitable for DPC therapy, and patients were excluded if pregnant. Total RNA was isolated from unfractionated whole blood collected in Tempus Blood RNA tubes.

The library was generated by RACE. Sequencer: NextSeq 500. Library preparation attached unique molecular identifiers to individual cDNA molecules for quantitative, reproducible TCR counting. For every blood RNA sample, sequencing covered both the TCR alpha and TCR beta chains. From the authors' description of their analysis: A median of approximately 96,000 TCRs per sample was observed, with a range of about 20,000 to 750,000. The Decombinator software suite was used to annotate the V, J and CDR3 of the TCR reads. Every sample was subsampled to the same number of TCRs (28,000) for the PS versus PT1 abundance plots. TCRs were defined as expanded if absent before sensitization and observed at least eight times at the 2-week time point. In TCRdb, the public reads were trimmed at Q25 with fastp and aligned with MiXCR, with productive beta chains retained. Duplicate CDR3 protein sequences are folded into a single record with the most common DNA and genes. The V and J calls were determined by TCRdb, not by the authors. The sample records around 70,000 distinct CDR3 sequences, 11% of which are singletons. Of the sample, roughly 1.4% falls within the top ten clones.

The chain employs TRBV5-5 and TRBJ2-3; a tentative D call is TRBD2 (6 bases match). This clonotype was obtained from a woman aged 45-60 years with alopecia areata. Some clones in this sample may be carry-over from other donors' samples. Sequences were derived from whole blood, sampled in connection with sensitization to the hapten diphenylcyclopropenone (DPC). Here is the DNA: TGTGCCAGCAGCTTGTCTTCCAGGAGGGGAGTCGATACGCAGTATTTT. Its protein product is CASSLSSRRGVDTQYF.